These 24 T cell receptor beta chains originate from one sample sequenced in a study of CD8 T cells in ankylosing spondylitis. Findings and limits, study-wide: The study identified a TCR beta motif of under ten highly homologous variants that appeared characteristic of ankylosing spondylitis blood.

Using its own MiXCR run on the 5' RACE reads, TCRdb lists one record per CDR3 protein. Of around 430,000 distinct CDR3 sequences in the sample, 15% to 20% were seen once. These receptors have no known antigen. Source material: blood, either unsorted or a sorted T cell fraction (not recorded which). All receptors come from a male donor with ankylosing spondylitis.

Only a few counts were recorded for this clonotype. This chain connects TRBV20-1 to TRBJ2-5; 11 bases match TRBD2. With 6 bases clipped from V and 3 bases from J, the junction kept 6 bases outside the gene matches. Germline CDR1 reads DFQATT; CDR2 reads SNEGSKA (reference sequence). The CDR3 is made up of 14 amino acids. The CDR3, as DNA: TGCAGTGCGGAGATTAGCGGGAGGGAAGAGACCCAGTACTTC. Protein sequence: CSAEISGREETQYF.

In this sample, this clonotype turned up a few times. The junction departs from the called germline gene at one end, perhaps through a read error. The chain links TRBV7-7 to TRBJ1-1, with a weak D call TRBD1 (5 bases). CDR3 length: 15 residues. The germline gives CDR1 SSHAT, CDR2 FNYEAQ (reference sequence). The CDR3 DNA follows: TGTGCTAGCAGCCCCCTGGGACCCTGGAACACTGAAGCTTTCTTT. As protein: CASSPLGPWNTEAFF. Using reference TRBV7-7 and TRBJ1-1 for the parts outside the CDR3, the full variable domain is GAGVSQSPRYKVTKRGQDVTLRCDPISSHATLYWYQQALGQGPEFLTYFNYEAQPDKSGLPSDRFSAERPEGSISTLTIQRTEQRDSAMYRCASSPLGPWNTEAFFGQGTRLTVV.

The J gene is TRBJ2-1, the V gene TRBV3-1; D is undetermined. V was trimmed by 1 base and J by 3 bases, leaving 13 bases between them. The germline CDR1 and CDR2 sequences are LGHDT and YNNKEL (reference sequence). This CDR3 contains 16 residues. CDR3 DNA sequence: TGTGCCAGCAGCCAAGTCCGGGTGGCCCTCTACAATGAGCAGTTCTTC. This encodes CASSQVRVALYNEQFF.

The rearrangement joins TRBV29-1 to TRBJ1-4; D gene ambiguous. Germline CDR1 is SQVTM and CDR2 is ANQGSEA. The CDR3 consists of 10 residues. Trimming pared 7 bases from V and 6 bases from J, leaving 6 bases between. The CDR3 is CSAGHEKLFF. In DNA form, the CDR3 reads TGCAGCGCTGGTCATGAAAAACTGTTTTTT. The full variable domain, completed using reference TRBV29-1 and TRBJ1-4, is SAVISQKPSRDICQRGTSLTIQCQVDSQVTMMFWYRQQPGQSLTLIATANQGSEATYESGFVIDKFPISRPNLTFSTLTVSNMSPEDSSIYLCSAGHEKLFFGSGTQLSVL.

This chain uses TRBV29-1 with TRBJ1-3; TRBD1 aligns across 8 bases. The CDR3 is 13 residues long. Trimming at V came to 5 bases and at J to 7 bases, leaving 7 bases not matched to a gene. In germline, CDR1 is SQVTM, CDR2 ANQGSEA. In DNA, the CDR3 is TGCAGCGTTCGTCTGTCAGGGGGCAACACCATATATTTT. Residues: CSVRLSGGNTIYF.

This clonotype was picked up a small number of times. This sequence joins TRBV5-1 and TRBJ1-1; 7 bases match TRBD1. CDR1 SGHRS and CDR2 YFSETQ come from the germline V gene. Losses at the gene ends were 4 bases for V and 2 bases for J; bases not matched to a gene: 8. The CDR3 is made up of 15 amino acids. The CDR3 sequence: CASSQPDRTNTEAFF. DNA for the CDR3: TGCGCCAGCAGCCAACCGGACAGGACCAACACTGAAGCTTTCTTT.

The chain has TRBV18 and TRBJ1-1, with 8 bases that match TRBD1. CDR3 size: 16 residues. In germline, CDR1 is KGHSH, CDR2 LQKENI. The V and J ends lost 4 bases and 2 bases, in that order; junction bases with no gene match: 9. In DNA, the CDR3 is TGTGCCAGCTCACAAACCGGGACAGGAGGTAACACTGAAGCTTTCTTT. It is translated as CASSQTGTGGNTEAFF.

This clonotype has a handful of counts. The chain combines TRBV20-1 with TRBJ2-1, with 10 positions matching TRBD2. Unmatched junction bases numbered 12, after V lost 4 bases and J lost 6 bases. Germline CDR1 and CDR2: DFQATT and SNEGSKA (reference sequence). There are 16 residues in the CDR3. The CDR3 sequence is CSAKDPGSSGGNEQFF. CDR3 DNA sequence: TGCAGTGCTAAAGACCCTGGGTCTAGCGGGGGCAATGAGCAGTTCTTC.

The gene calls are TRBV12-3 or TRBV12-4 and TRBJ2-1; TRBD1 matches at 7 bases. The CDR3 runs 14 residues. The V and J ends lost 5 bases and 8 bases, in that order; junction bases with no gene match: 9. CDR3 protein: CASSLGTARHEQFF. The DNA for the CDR3 is TGTGCCAGCAGTCTGGGGACAGCGCGGCATGAGCAGTTCTTC.

This clonotype was detected many times. In nucleotides, the CDR3 is TGTGCCAGCAGCGCCTTTGTCGGGGGCGCAGCTCAGCCCCAGCATTTT. This sequence encodes CASSAFVGGAAQPQHF. The chain links TRBV6-1 to TRBJ1-5, with a weak D call TRBD1 (6 bases). The CDR3 loop spans 16 amino acids. V was pared by 6 bases and J by 6 bases, with 21 bases between. CDR1 and CDR2 (germline): MNHNS, SASEGT.

This chain connects TRBV6-1 to TRBJ1-1; D possibly corresponds to TRBD1 (5 bases). V lost 0 bases, J lost 3 bases, and 17 bases lay in between. The CDR3 spans 17 residues. Germline V gene sequence: CDR1 MNHNS, CDR2 SASEGT. The CDR3, as DNA: TGTGCCAGCAGTGAAGCGCGGGGCAGCCCATTGGACACTGAAGCTTTCTTT. This encodes CASSEARGSPLDTEAFF.

This clonotype was recorded a few times. The chain has TRBV10-3 and TRBJ1-5; D gene uncertain. Trimming pared 3 bases from V and 3 bases from J, leaving 9 bases between. This CDR3 spans 14 amino acids. The germline gives CDR1 ENHRY, CDR2 SYGVKD. CDR3 protein: CAISERESNQPQHF. DNA for the CDR3: TGTGCCATCAGTGAAAGAGAATCCAATCAGCCCCAGCATTTT.

The chain recombines TRBV12-3 or TRBV12-4 with TRBJ2-1; maybe TRBD2 (6 bases). This CDR3 spans 13 amino acids. V lost 5 bases, J lost 7 bases, and 12 bases lay in between. CDR3 nucleotides: TGTGCCAGCAGTCCCGGGACTTTTAATGAGCAGTTCTTC. Encoded protein: CASSPGTFNEQFF.

The rearrangement links TRBV18 to TRBJ2-7, with a possible D match to TRBD2 (6 bases). Trimming left V 3 bases short and J 6 bases short, with 18 bases between. This CDR3 comprises 15 residues. Germline lookup yields CDR1 KGHSH and CDR2 LQKENI. In DNA form, the CDR3 reads TGTGCCAGCTCACCGGGTGGGATAGCGGCGGGCGAGCAGTACTTC. Translated, it gives CASSPGGIAAGEQYF.

The V gene is TRBV2, the J gene TRBJ2-7; the match to TRBD1 covers 7 bases. The V and J ends lost 6 bases and 2 bases, in that order; junction bases with no gene match: 13. CDR1 is SNHLY and CDR2 is FYNNEI in the germline V gene. CDR3 size: 16 residues. For the CDR3, the DNA is TGTGCCAGCAGGAAGGACAGGATAGACCCGACCTACGAGCAGTACTTC. Protein: CASRKDRIDPTYEQYF. Combining the CDR3 with reference TRBV2 and TRBJ2-7 gives the whole variable domain EPEVTQTPSHQVTQMGQEVILRCVPISNHLYFYWYRQILGQKVEFLVSFYNNEISEKSEIFDDQFSVERPDGSNFTLKIRSTKLEDSAMYFCASRKDRIDPTYEQYFGPGTRLTVT.

The CDR3 nucleotides read TGTGCCAGCAGCCCCTGGGCTCGCTCCTACGAGCAGTACTTC. Translation gives CASSPWARSYEQYF. The chain uses TRBV6-2 or TRBV6-3 and TRBJ2-7, with D unclear. CDR1 and CDR2 from the germline V gene are MNHEY and SVGEGT. V shed 6 bases and J shed 0 bases, with 12 bases lying between them. The CDR3 has 14 amino acids.

V and J are TRBV7-2 and TRBJ2-1; 11 bases fit TRBD2. Germline CDR1 and CDR2: SGHTA and FQGNSA. The CDR3 runs 17 residues. J was trimmed by 9 bases and V by 5 bases; bases with no gene match: 15. This chain's CDR3 is CASSPSGLAGGFGEQFF. CDR3 coding DNA: TGTGCCAGCAGCCCAAGCGGGCTAGCGGGAGGTTTCGGTGAGCAGTTCTTC.

This chain connects TRBV14 to TRBJ2-5; D is uncertain. V was clipped by 1 base and J by 1 base, with 19 bases between them. Germline V gene data show CDR1 as SGHDN and CDR2 as FVKESK. The CDR3 consists of 18 residues. CDR3 in DNA: TGTGCCAGCAGCCAAGCGGAGCAAATTCTAAAACCCCAAGAGACCCAGTACTTC. Its protein is CASSQAEQILKPQETQYF.

This clonotype has only a few counts. The rearrangement uses TRBV18 and TRBJ1-2; 11 bases line up with TRBD1. V was clipped by 2 bases and J by 6 bases; unmatched bases: 5. This CDR3 spans 15 amino acids. From germline, CDR1 is KGHSH and CDR2 LQKENI. The CDR3 loop reads CASSPADRGHDGYTF. Written as DNA, the CDR3 is TGTGCCAGCTCACCAGCGGACAGGGGGCACGATGGCTACACCTTC.

The DNA of the CDR3 is TGTGCCAGCAGCCTCAGGGGTGGGACTGAAAAACTGTTTTTT. Residues: CASSLRGGTEKLFF. The chain uses TRBV5-6 and TRBJ1-4; weak D call: TRBD1 (6 bases). Trimming shortened V by 4 bases and J by 7 bases, and 14 bases separated the two germline ends. In germline, CDR1 is SGHDT, CDR2 YYEEEE. The CDR3 sequence is 14 residues long. Full variable domain (remainder filled in from reference TRBV5-6 and TRBJ1-4): DAGVTQSPTHLIKTRGQQVTLRCSPKSGHDTVSWYQQALGQGPQFIFQYYEEEERQRGNFPDRFSGHQFPNYSSELNVNALLLGDSALYLCASSLRGGTEKLFFGSGTQLSVL.

The chain is built from TRBV12-3 or TRBV12-4 and TRBJ2-7; no firm D call. With 5 bases removed from V and 2 bases from J, the gap between germline ends came to 16 bases. This CDR3 has 15 residues. The chain's CDR3 is CASSPTGSITYEQYF. The CDR3 region has the DNA TGTGCCAGCAGTCCTACCGGGTCTATCACCTACGAGCAGTACTTC.

The chain uses TRBV12-3 or TRBV12-4 and TRBJ1-3; no clear D. The CDR3 totals 14 residues. V dropped 5 bases and J dropped 6 bases, with 14 bases sitting between them. The CDR3 protein is CASSPRGVQNTIYF. The CDR3 DNA reads TGTGCCAGCAGTCCTCGAGGCGTACAAAACACCATATATTTT.

The sample holds many counts of this clonotype. This CDR3 reads CSGQGAGAEAFF. DNA for the CDR3: TGCAGCGGGCAGGGGGCTGGCGCTGAAGCTTTCTTT. The chain has TRBV29-1 and TRBJ1-1; 8 positions agree with TRBD1. The CDR3 consists of 12 residues. Germline assignment: CDR1 SQVTM and CDR2 ANQGSEA. Unmatched junction bases numbered 7, after V lost 7 bases and J lost 6 bases.

In this sample, this clonotype turned up a few times. In nucleotides, the CDR3 is TGTGCCAGCAGCTTAGCGGTAGGGACAGCCAGGACTGAAGCTTTCTTT. It is translated as CASSLAVGTARTEAFF. This sequence joins TRBV7-8 and TRBJ1-1; 7 nucleotides line up with TRBD1. The CDR3 contains 16 residues. V gave up 0 bases and J gave up 5 bases; unmatched junction bases: 9. Germline CDR1 reads SGHVS; CDR2 reads FQNEAQ. Drawing the rest from reference TRBV7-8 and TRBJ1-1, the complete variable domain is GAGVSQSPRYKVAKRGQDVALRCDPISGHVSLFWYQQALGQGPEFLTYFQNEAQLDKSGLPSDRFFAERPEGSVSTLKIQRTQQEDSAVYLCASSLAVGTARTEAFFGQGTRLTVV.